This TCR beta chain was identified during a study of regulatory T cells in long-lasting Graves disease. Specified time point: newly diagnosed GD, antithyroid drugs for less than 3 months. RNA from PBMCs was the source of the TCR library. The study's findings and limits: Clonotypes that were public and shared totalled a few thousand in persistent patients versus 966 in new patients.

To make TCR beta libraries, researchers used iRepertoire HTBI primers and Arm-PCR of CDR3 regions. TCRdb itself ran the multiplex PCR reads through MiXCR, one entry per CDR3 protein. The table shows over 200,000 distinct CDR3 sequences, with approximately 20% occurring only once. This clonotype was detected ten times or more. Its antigen is unidentified. V lost 1 base to trimming and J lost 1 base, with 14 bases between them. Germline-derived CDR1 and CDR2 are LNHNV and YYDKDF (reference sequence). CDR3 length: 16 residues. The clonotype originates from a female donor with Graves disease. The chain joins TRBV15 to TRBJ2-7; TRBD2 is a possible D gene (6 bases). Sequenced material: peripheral blood mononuclear cells (PBMCs), taken at new diagnosis, from a patient treated with antithyroid drugs. The CDR3 here is CATSRGYGTRSYEQYF. CDR3 sequence (DNA): TGTGCCACCAGCAGAGGTTACGGGACTCGATCCTACGAGCAGTACTTC.